This TCR beta chain was obtained from a study of immune evolution from preneoplasia to lung adenocarcinoma. Study findings and constraints: Clonality was highest in normal lung, lower in later-stage lesions apparently. Highest clonality occurred in KRAS-mutant, not EGFR-mutant or double wild-type, nodules. From normal lung to invasive adenocarcinoma, top clone frequencies appeared to decrease.

V shed 7 bases and J shed 5 bases, with 13 bases lying between them. Germline CDR1 and CDR2: SQVTM and ANQGSEA. CDR3 length: 12 amino acids. This clone was found a few times. Its antigen is currently unknown. Data came from immunoSEQ multiplex PCR; TCRdb stores just in-frame clones and leaves some out. Of about 13,000 clones listed, approximately 80% are singletons. Sequenced input: FFPE minimally invasive lung adenocarcinoma tissue. The chain couples TRBV29-1 to TRBJ2-3, with D possibly matching TRBD2 (5 bases). The TCR originated in a person aged 70 to 85 with lung adenocarcinoma. The DNA of the CDR3 is TGCAGCGCCGCCGACCGGGGAGATACGCAGTATTTT. It encodes CSAADRGDTQYF.